This is a list of T cell receptor beta chains from one sample in a study of blood T cells in healthy people across ages. TCRdb called the 5' RACE reads again in MiXCR, with one record for every CDR3 protein. The sample holds 700,000 to 900,000 distinct CDR3 sequences, around half seen once. Sequencing was performed on blood. All receptors come from an elderly man in good health. CDR3s include the opening cysteine and the closing phenylalanine or tryptophan. Fields, in order: clone size, V gene, D gene, J gene, CDR3 DNA, CDR3 protein. D genes are given only for firm matches. Where a row states a size, it is once, few, many or the class of an expanded clone; other rows omit it.

.,TRBV13,.,TRBJ2-4,TGTGCCAGCAGCACACCCCTCTCACGGTTGGGGAAAAACATTCAGTACTTC,CASSTPLSRLGKNIQYF
.,TRBV6-5,TRBD1,TRBJ1-2,TGTGCCAGCAGCATCAGACAGGGAACTACCTATGGCTACACCTTC,CASSIRQGTTYGYTF
.,TRBV20-1,.,TRBJ2-5,TGCAGTGCTAGAGGTCCTGGCGAGGGGGGAAAGACCCAGTACTTC,CSARGPGEGGKTQYF
.,TRBV28,.,TRBJ2-7,TGTGCCAGCAGTACCCTGGGCTCGTTCCACGAGCAGTACTTC,CASSTLGSFHEQYF
few,TRBV7-9,.,TRBJ2-5,TGTGCCAGCAGCTCGGACAGCCAAATGGGGGAGACCCAGTACTTC,CASSSDSQMGETQYF
.,TRBV5-1,.,TRBJ2-7,TGCGCCAGCAGCTCGGGACCGACTTCGGCCTACGAGCAGTACTTC,CASSSGPTSAYEQYF
.,TRBV24-1,TRBD1,TRBJ2-7,TGTGCCACCAGTGACCCGGGACAGAAGTCGAACGAGCAGTACTTC,CATSDPGQKSNEQYF
few,TRBV10-3,.,TRBJ1-2,TGTGCCATCAGCGGAAGGGACGATTCGAGTGGCTACACCTTC,CAISGRDDSSGYTF
few,TRBV20-1,TRBD1,TRBJ1-4,TGCAGTGCAGACAGGGGAGGCGGGTCTAATGAAAAACTGTTTTTT,CSADRGGGSNEKLFF
.,TRBV12-3/TRBV12-4,.,TRBJ1-2,TGTGCCAGCAGTTTTGCCAGAAACTATGGCTACACCTTC,CASSFARNYGYTF
few,TRBV11-1,.,TRBJ2-5,TGTGCCAGCAGCCGACGACCGAACATCCAAGAGACCCAGTACTTC,CASSRRPNIQETQYF
once,TRBV15,.,TRBJ2-3,TGTGCCACCAGCAGAGCCGGGAATTATGGATACGCGTATTTT,CATSRAGNYGYAYF
many,TRBV29-1,TRBD1,TRBJ2-1,TGCAGCGTTGAAGGGAGGGGACAGGGGCTGAATGAGCAGTTCTTC,CSVEGRGQGLNEQFF
few,TRBV4-1,.,TRBJ2-7,TGCGCCAGCAGCCAAGTTGGCACTAGCAGCGGGTCCTACGAGCAGTACTTC,CASSQVGTSSGSYEQYF
.,TRBV15,TRBD1,TRBJ1-4,TGTGCCACCAGCAACCCTTTAGGGGGCGGAGAAAAACTGTTTTTT,CATSNPLGGGEKLFF
few,TRBV6-1,.,TRBJ2-7,TGTGCCAGCAGGTGGGACTCCTACAATGAGCAGTACTTC,CASRWDSYNEQYF
once,TRBV7-8,TRBD2,TRBJ2-7,TGTGCCAGCAGCTTAGTCCCGGGACTAGCCGGGTACGAGCAGTACTTC,CASSLVPGLAGYEQYF
.,TRBV29-1,.,TRBJ1-1,TGCAGCGTTGAGGGCAGGGCAAGGACTGAAGCTTTCTTT,CSVEGRARTEAFF
.,TRBV29-1,.,TRBJ1-1,TGCAGCGTTGAAGACAAGGGGCGGGGAGCTTTCTTT,CSVEDKGRGAFF
hyperexpanded,TRBV28,TRBD2,TRBJ2-7,TGTGCCAGCAGTTTGGGGCTAGCGGGACCTCCAGGCGAGCAGTACTTC,CASSLGLAGPPGEQYF
.,TRBV18,TRBD2,TRBJ2-3,TGTGCCAGCTCACCACCTAGCGGGAACAGATACGCGTATTTT,CASSPPSGNRYAYF
few,TRBV7-9,.,TRBJ2-1,TGTGCCAGCAGCCCCGGGGTCGGGGGCTCGGGTTGGAATGAGCAGTTCTTC,CASSPGVGGSGWNEQFF
.,TRBV11-1,.,TRBJ2-1,TGTGCCAGCAGCCCCTGGTCAGGCGCCAATGAGCAGTTCTTC,CASSPWSGANEQFF
.,TRBV24-1,.,TRBJ2-1,TGTGCCACCAGTGATTCGACGACTAGGGGGTACTACAATGAGCAGTTCTTC,CATSDSTTRGYYNEQFF
.,TRBV20-1,TRBD1,TRBJ1-5,TGCAGTGCTAGAGTCCTGACAGGGGATCAGCCCCAGCATTTT,CSARVLTGDQPQHF
many,TRBV7-6,.,TRBJ1-1,TGTGCCAGCAGCGAAGGGGGTTGGAACACTGAAGCTTTCTTT,CASSEGGWNTEAFF
.,TRBV6-5,.,TRBJ1-1,TGTGCCAGCAGTGGAGGGGGGGACACTGAAGCTTTCTTT,CASSGGGDTEAFF
.,TRBV29-1,.,TRBJ2-7,TGCAGCGTTGTAACTCAGGGAGGTGGGTCCTACGAGCAGTACTTC,CSVVTQGGGSYEQYF
many,TRBV3-1,.,TRBJ1-2,TGTGCCAGCAGCCAAGATCTTGGCTATGGCTACACCTTC,CASSQDLGYGYTF
.,TRBV20-1,TRBD1,TRBJ2-7,TGCAGTGCTAACAGGGGCCCAAAGATAAACGAGCAGTACTTC,CSANRGPKINEQYF
few,TRBV7-2,TRBD1,TRBJ2-4,TGTGCCAGCAGCTTAGTATCTGAGGGACAGGGACGAAACATTCAGTACTTC,CASSLVSEGQGRNIQYF
.,TRBV12-3/TRBV12-4,.,TRBJ2-7,TGTGCCAGCAGTTCCCTCCGGGACACCCTTTACGAGCAGTACTTC,CASSSLRDTLYEQYF
.,TRBV7-2,.,TRBJ1-2,TGTGCCAGCAGCTTAGAGGGGAGTGGGACCTATGGCTACACCTTC,CASSLEGSGTYGYTF
.,TRBV12-3/TRBV12-4,.,TRBJ2-5,TGTGCCGGCAGTTGGGGCAGCCAAGAGACCCAGTACTTC,CAGSWGSQETQYF
few,TRBV25-1,.,TRBJ2-7,TGTGCCAGCAGTGAAGACAGGGGAGGGGAGCAGTACTTC,CASSEDRGGEQYF
few,TRBV4-2,TRBD1,TRBJ2-4,TGTGCCAGCAGCCAAGATTGGGGACAGAAAAACATTCAGTACTTC,CASSQDWGQKNIQYF
once,TRBV3-1,.,TRBJ1-1,TGTGCCAGCAGCCAAGTTAGGGACACTGAAGCTTTCTTT,CASSQVRDTEAFF
.,TRBV20-1,.,TRBJ2-5,TGCAGTGCTAGTACGTGGGGAGTCAAGGGGGAGACCCAGTACTTC,CSASTWGVKGETQYF
few,TRBV5-4,TRBD2,TRBJ2-7,TGTGCCAGCAGCTCCTGGACTAGCGGGGGGGAGCAGTACTTC,CASSSWTSGGEQYF
few,TRBV2,.,TRBJ2-4,TGTGCCAGCAGCGAAGGAAACATTCAGTACTTC,CASSEGNIQYF
many,TRBV9,TRBD1,TRBJ2-3,TGTGCCAGCAGCGTCGGACAGGTCACAGATACGCAGTATTTT,CASSVGQVTDTQYF
.,TRBV5-6,TRBD1,TRBJ2-3,TGTGCCAGCAGCGTTGACAGGGTGACAGATACGCAGTATTTT,CASSVDRVTDTQYF
few,TRBV28,.,TRBJ2-7,TGTGCCAGCAGCTATACATGGAACGAGCAGTACTTC,CASSYTWNEQYF
few,TRBV6-1,.,TRBJ2-7,TGTGCCAGCAGTGAAGGGGCACTTGGCGCCTACGAGCAGTACTTC,CASSEGALGAYEQYF
.,TRBV6-2/TRBV6-3,TRBD1,TRBJ2-7,TGTGCCACCCGGAGGGGACAGGCCTACGAGCAGTACTTC,CATRRGQAYEQYF
few,TRBV6-5,.,TRBJ1-2,TGTGCCAGCAGGCTGGGCCCAAATATTGATGGCTACACCTTC,CASRLGPNIDGYTF
once,TRBV6-2/TRBV6-3,TRBD2,TRBJ2-7,TGTGCCAGCAGTTACGCCACTAGCGGGAGTGGGACTACCGAGCAGTACTTC,CASSYATSGSGTTEQYF
.,TRBV14,TRBD2,TRBJ2-5,TGTGCCAGCAGACAAGCCGGGGGGGGCCAGAGGCAGTACTTC,CASRQAGGGQRQYF
few,TRBV7-9,TRBD1,TRBJ1-4,TGTGCCAGCAGCGCTGACAGGGGGATTGGAAAACTGTTTTTT,CASSADRGIGKLFF
few,TRBV18,TRBD1,TRBJ1-2,TGTGCCAGCTCATGGGACAGCTCCAACTATGGCTACACCTTC,CASSWDSSNYGYTF
.,TRBV5-1,TRBD2,TRBJ2-7,TGCGCCAGCAGCGAAACTAGCGGGATCCGGGCGTACGAGCAGTACTTC,CASSETSGIRAYEQYF
.,TRBV11-2,.,TRBJ2-7,TGTGCCAGCAGCTTAGCTCTAGCAATCGAGGTCCACGAGCAGTACTTC,CASSLALAIEVHEQYF
few,TRBV6-6,.,TRBJ2-1,TGTGCCAGCACCCCTATAAAGGGGGGGGCTTGGAATGAGCAGTTCTTC,CASTPIKGGAWNEQFF
.,TRBV10-3,TRBD1,TRBJ1-2,TGTGCCCTCAGTGAGGGACAGGGCCGAGGCTACACCTTC,CALSEGQGRGYTF
.,TRBV5-6,TRBD1,TRBJ2-2,TGTGCCAGCCTTGGACAGGGCTACACCGGGGAGCTGTTTTTT,CASLGQGYTGELFF
.,TRBV3-1,.,TRBJ2-3,TGTGCCAGCAGCCAAGACCCCGTCCCCACAGATACGCAGTATTTT,CASSQDPVPTDTQYF
.,TRBV24-1,TRBD2,TRBJ2-3,TGTGCCACCAGTGATGCCGGACTAGCGGGCAGCACAGATACGCAGTATTTT,CATSDAGLAGSTDTQYF
few,TRBV20-1,.,TRBJ1-1,TGCAGTGCTAGAAGGCAGGGGCGAGACGACACTGAAGCTTTCTTT,CSARRQGRDDTEAFF
.,TRBV6-1,.,TRBJ2-5,TGTGCCAGCACCGCCCGCCCGGACTTCGGGCAGTACTTC,CASTARPDFGQYF